This TCR beta chain was sequenced in a study of control samples from healthy donors and cancer patients. With regard to this clone: This CDR3 is also generated by other DNA sequences in the sample.

TCRdb's table, derived via immunoSEQ multiplex PCR, lists solely in-frame clones and lacks some. The data show about 220,000 clones, roughly 94% seen once. V dropped 1 base and J dropped 4 bases, with 4 bases sitting between them. Germline CDR1 is SGHTA and CDR2 is FQGNSA. This CDR3 has 12 amino acids. The chain uses TRBV7-2 and TRBJ1-2; D call uncertain. The receptor was isolated from a man aged 50-59 years in good health. The sequenced material came from blood. CDR3 in DNA: TGTGCCAGCAGCTTAGTAGGCTATGGCTACACCTTC. Translated, it gives CASSLVGYGYTF. Drawing the rest from reference TRBV7-2 and TRBJ1-2, the complete variable domain is GAGVSQSPSNKVTEKGKDVELRCDPISGHTALYWYRQSLGQGLEFLIYFQGNSAPDKSGLPSDRFSAERTGGSVSTLTIQRTQQEDSAVYLCASSLVGYGYTFGSGTRLTVV.